This entry lists 17 T cell receptor beta chains sequenced from one sample in a study of Ad26.COV2.S vaccination and SARS-CoV-2 variants. Produced via immunoSEQ multiplex PCR; TCRdb's table is partial and in-frame only. The sample shows about 680,000 clones, about 89% of them seen only once. As for treatment: around 19 received Ad26.COV2.S at low or high dose, single or two shots; roughly 5 received placebo; per-sample allocation not given. Samples were taken on day 63 after the first vaccine or placebo injection. Specimen: peripheral blood, collected in a trial of Ad26.COV2.S vaccine versus placebo. The receptor source for this set is a person aged 18-65 years who received the Ad26.COV2.S COVID-19 vaccine or a placebo.

The chain joins TRBV2 to TRBJ1-6; D call uncertain. With 3 bases removed from V and 0 bases from J, the gap between germline ends came to 6 bases. The germline V gene encodes CDR1 SNHLY and CDR2 FYNNEI. This CDR3 comprises 15 residues. The CDR3 sequence: CASSEASSYNSPLHF. DNA of the CDR3: TGTGCCAGCAGTGAGGCTAGCTCCTATAATTCACCCCTCCACTTT.

V is TRBV30 and J is TRBJ2-1, with D possibly TRBD2 on 6 matching bases. CDR1 is GTSNPN and CDR2 is SVGIG in the germline V gene (reference sequence). The V and J ends lost 3 bases and 0 bases respectively, with 18 bases between them. There are 17 residues in the CDR3. CDR3 sequence: CAWREGYVDSSYNEQFF. In nucleotides, the CDR3 is TGTGCCTGGAGGGAGGGGTATGTGGATAGCTCCTACAATGAGCAGTTCTTC.

This chain joins TRBV7-9 and TRBJ2-1; D uncertain. This CDR3 has 15 residues. Germline loops: CDR1 SEHNR, CDR2 FQNEAQ (reference sequence). V was cut by 4 bases and J by 0 bases, with 10 bases left in between. The CDR3 bases are TGTGCCAGCAGCTCCTTAGGAACCTCCTACAATGAGCAGTTCTTC. This translates into CASSSLGTSYNEQFF.

The chain has TRBV2 and TRBJ2-1; TRBD2 matches 9 bases. The germline V gene encodes CDR1 SNHLY and CDR2 FYNNEI. The CDR3 covers 15 residues. With 7 bases clipped from V and 9 bases from J, the junction kept 13 bases outside the gene matches. The CDR3 here is CASTPRVAGDGEQFF. The CDR3 coding sequence is TGTGCCAGCACCCCGAGGGTAGCGGGAGATGGTGAGCAGTTCTTC.

This chain joins TRBV3-1 (or the pseudogene TRBV3-2) and TRBJ1-2, with D possibly matching TRBD1 (5 bases). Germline CDR1 LGHDT, CDR2 YNNKEL (reference sequence). The CDR3 runs to 15 residues. V was trimmed by 4 bases and J by 8 bases, leaving 20 bases between them. The CDR3 coding sequence is TGTGCCAGCAGCCCTTCGACAGACTCCCTGGGAGGCTACACCTTC. Encoded protein: CASSPSTDSLGGYTF.

The genes are TRBV9 and TRBJ2-1, with 7 bases that match TRBD2. There are 14 residues in the CDR3. CDR1 is SGDLS, CDR2 YYNGEE, per germline. V lost 0 bases to trimming and J lost 6 bases; unmatched junction nucleotides: 3. The CDR3 nucleotides are TGTGCCAGCAGCGTAGCTCGCGGGAGCAATGAGCAGTTCTTC. The encoded protein is CASSVARGSNEQFF.

The CDR3 nucleotides are TGTGCCAGTAGTTGGACTAGCGGCCAAGAGACCCAGTACTTC. It codes for CASSWTSGQETQYF. This chain links TRBV19 with TRBJ2-5; 10 nucleotides align to TRBD2. Trimming at V came to 5 bases and at J to 1 base, leaving 1 base not matched to a gene. CDR3 length equals 14 residues. Per germline, CDR1 LNHDA and CDR2 SQIVND (reference sequence).

The genes are TRBV7-3 and TRBJ2-3, with 9 bases aligning to TRBD2. CDR1 and CDR2 from the germline V gene are SGHTA and FQGTGA. Losses at the gene ends were 5 bases for V and 3 bases for J; bases not matched to a gene: 6. This CDR3 has 15 residues. The CDR3 region is CASSVSGGVTDTQYF. The CDR3 coding sequence is TGTGCCAGCAGCGTTAGCGGGGGTGTGACAGATACGCAGTATTTT.

The rearrangement joins TRBV4-2 to TRBJ1-2; D unresolved. V was trimmed by 0 bases and J by 0 bases, leaving 8 bases between them. Per germline, CDR1 LGHNA and CDR2 YNFKEQ. This CDR3 contains 15 residues. DNA for the CDR3: TGTGCCAGCAGCCAAGATACGGTATCTAACTATGGCTACACCTTC. Its translation: CASSQDTVSNYGYTF.

The chain combines TRBV7-2 with TRBJ2-7; the D is unclear. The germline V gene has CDR1 SGHTA and CDR2 FQGNSA. V lost 2 bases, J lost 1 base, and 9 bases lay in between. The CDR3 runs 14 residues. CDR3 nucleotide sequence: TGTGCCAGCAGCTTATACGGCAGATCCTACGAGCAGTACTTC. Amino acids: CASSLYGRSYEQYF.

The V gene is TRBV5-6, the J gene TRBJ1-1; D might be TRBD1 (5 bases). The CDR3 runs to 13 residues. V was clipped by 6 bases and J by 5 bases, with 14 bases between them. Germline CDR1 SGHDT, CDR2 YYEEEE. In DNA form, the CDR3 reads TGTGCCAGCACCCTGGGGGGATTTACTGAAGCTTTCTTT. Translating gives CASTLGGFTEAFF.

V usage is TRBV4-3 and J usage is TRBJ2-1; TRBD1 matches 7 bases. The CDR3 is 15 residues long. V shed 4 bases and J 3 bases; nucleotides not matched to a gene: 6. CDR1 and CDR2 (germline): LGHNA, YSLEER. The CDR3 DNA sequence: TGCGCCAGCAGCCTTATCTCAGGGGGCTACAATGAGCAGTTCTTC. It translates to CASSLISGGYNEQFF.

This chain links TRBV6-5 with TRBJ2-7; 8 nucleotides line up with TRBD2. V was clipped by 10 bases and J by 2 bases; unmatched bases: 10. The CDR3 runs 14 residues. The germline CDR1 and CDR2 sequences are MNHEY and SVGAGI. CDR3: CATFPGLGAYEQYF. In DNA form, the CDR3 reads TGTGCCACCTTCCCGGGACTAGGGGCCTACGAGCAGTACTTC.

In this sample, this clone turned up once. V and J are TRBV5-4 and TRBJ2-2; D is ambiguous. The V gene's germline CDR1 is SGHNT and CDR2 YYREEE (reference sequence). V was clipped by 6 bases and J by 6 bases, with 15 bases between them. CDR3 length equals 14 residues. The CDR3 DNA is TGTGCCAGCAACCGAGACTCGACGGCCGGGGAGCTGTTTTTT. Translation gives CASNRDSTAGELFF.

The chain has TRBV4-3 and TRBJ1-3, with D possibly matching TRBD1 (6 bases). This CDR3 is 16 amino acids long. Trimming pared 4 bases from V and 6 bases from J, leaving 19 bases between. From germline, CDR1 is LGHNA and CDR2 YSLEER. CDR3 amino acids: CASSPTGARGENTIYF. The CDR3 bases are TGCGCCAGCAGCCCTACCGGGGCCAGGGGAGAAAACACCATATATTTT.

The rearrangement uses TRBV19 and TRBJ1-6; 10 bases map to TRBD1. The CDR3 has 15 residues. Germline assignment: CDR1 LNHDA and CDR2 SQIVND (reference sequence). Losses at the gene ends were 3 bases for V and 7 bases for J; bases not matched to a gene: 3. CDR3 coding DNA: TGTGCCAGTAGTATGTGGACAGGGGGGAATTCACCCCTCCACTTT. As protein: CASSMWTGGNSPLHF.

The chain employs TRBV4-2 and TRBJ1-2; 7 nucleotides line up with TRBD1. The CDR3 has 12 residues. V was pared by 5 bases and J by 8 bases, with 5 bases of the junction left unmatched. CDR1 LGHNA and CDR2 YNFKEQ come from the germline V gene. The chain's CDR3 is CASSTRQGGYTF. The CDR3 nucleotides read TGTGCCAGCAGCACTCGACAGGGCGGCTACACCTTC.